Shown below are 17 T cell receptor beta chains from a single sample sequenced in a study of molecular identifiers for immune sequencing clone quantification. TCRdb re-called the PCR reads through MiXCR, storing one row per CDR3 protein. This repertoire shows roughly 320,000 distinct CDR3 sequences, roughly 24% found once; its top ten account for around 0.74%. The sequenced sample consisted of naive CD8+ T cells from blood, with Jurkat cell RNA spiked in. The sample's subset: FACS-sorted CD8+CD4-CCR7+CD45RA+ naive T cells. The receptors come from a human donor in good health. Some libraries in this study had Jurkat cell RNA spiked in.

This clonotype came up many times. This chain connects TRBV28 to TRBJ2-3, with TRBD2 matching over 9 bases. The CDR3 runs to 17 residues. Trimming took 3 bases from V and 4 from J; bases not matched to a gene: 11. CDR1 is MDHEN, CDR2 SYDVKM, per germline. In DNA, the CDR3 is TGTGCCAGCAGTTTCCTTGGGGCGGGAGGGCCCCCAGATACGCAGTATTTT. Its translation is CASSFLGAGGPPDTQYF.

For this clonotype: One junction end disagrees with the germline gene, perhaps due to a read error. The chain is built from TRBV29-1 and TRBJ2-3; D tentatively fits TRBD1 or TRBD2 (5 bases each). Germline values: CDR1 SQVTM, CDR2 ANQGSEA. The CDR3 spans 13 residues. The CDR3 sequence is CGVEGTVANTQYF. In DNA, the CDR3 is TGCGGCGTTGAAGGGACCGTCGCTAATACGCAGTATTTT.

At least ten counts were recorded for this clonotype. The CDR3 is CASSFRTVDGTFF. The CDR3 region has the DNA TGTGCCAGCAGTTTCCGGACAGTTGACGGGACTTTCTTT. The chain employs TRBV28 and TRBJ1-1, with a weak D call TRBD1 (6 bases). Germline V CDR1 and CDR2: MDHEN, SYDVKM. Trimming took 3 bases from V and 12 from J, leaving 17 bases between them. The CDR3 spans 13 residues.

V gene TRBV30 combines with J gene TRBJ2-7; TRBD2 aligns across 9 bases. Looked up from germline, CDR1 is GTSNPN and CDR2 is SVGIG (reference sequence). The ends lost 5 bases at V and 3 bases at J; junction bases unmatched: 8. The CDR3 spans 14 residues. CDR3 amino acids: CAWSAAGGLYEQYF. The CDR3 region has the DNA TGTGCCTGGTCGGCGGCGGGGGGGCTCTACGAGCAGTACTTC.

At least ten counts were recorded for this clonotype. The V call is TRBV14, the J call TRBJ2-7, with D tentatively TRBD2 (6 bases). From germline, CDR1 is SGHDN and CDR2 FVKESK. The CDR3 extends over 14 amino acids. Trimming pared 0 bases from V and 10 bases from J, leaving 16 bases between. CDR3 protein: CASSQEYLGTYQYF. CDR3 bases: TGTGCCAGCAGCCAAGAGTATCTCGGGACTTATCAGTACTTC. Combining the CDR3 with reference TRBV14 and TRBJ2-7 gives the whole variable domain EAGVTQFPSHSVIEKGQTVTLRCDPISGHDNLYWYRRVMGKEIKFLLHFVKESKQDESGMPNNRFLAERTGGTYSTLKVQPAELEDSGVYFCASSQEYLGTYQYFGPGTRLTVT.

This clonotype occurred a few times. V is TRBV19 and J is TRBJ2-5; TRBD1 is a possible D gene (5 bases). This CDR3 is built from 13 residues. Germline V CDR1 and CDR2: LNHDA, SQIVND (reference sequence). V dropped 4 bases and J dropped 1 base, with 7 bases sitting between them. The CDR3 nucleotides read TGTGCCAGTAGTACCGACAGCCAAGAGACCCAGTACTTC. Translated: CASSTDSQETQYF.

With regard to this clonotype: Since a much larger clone is just one base distant, this may be a read error. The conserved final phenylalanine or tryptophan is absent from the CDR3, which likely points to a read error. This rearrangement joins TRBV5-1 to TRBJ1-1, with D uncertain. Germline CDR1 is SGHRS and CDR2 is YFSETQ. Trimming took 0 bases from V and 3 from J, leaving 9 bases between them. The length of the CDR3 is 14 residues. The CDR3 here is CASSLAMGYTEAFI. In nucleotides, the CDR3 is TGCGCCAGCAGCTTGGCCATGGGATACACTGAAGCTTTCATT.

This clonotype has at least ten counts. This chain links TRBV4-2 with TRBJ2-4; D remains unclear. This CDR3 comprises 14 residues. V lost 1 base, J lost 6 bases, and 10 bases lay in between. Germline V gene sequence: CDR1 LGHNA, CDR2 YNFKEQ. The CDR3 nucleotides are TGTGCCAGCAGCCAAGCCACCTCCCGAAACATTCAGTACTTC. Its protein is CASSQATSRNIQYF.

About this clonotype itself: A read error may explain this, as a much larger clone is one base away. The V call is TRBV6-5, the J call TRBJ2-6; the D is unclear. The V gene's germline CDR1 is MNHEY and CDR2 SVGAGI. The CDR3 totals 16 residues. CDR3 protein: CASSWFQSSRANVLTF. CDR3 nucleotides: TGTGCCAGCAGTTGGTTTCAGAGCTCTAGGGCCAACGTCCTGACTTTC.

The chain couples TRBV6-5 to TRBJ1-2, with no clear D. V was cut by 8 bases and J by 8 bases, with 18 bases left in between. Germline V gene sequence: CDR1 MNHEY, CDR2 SVGAGI. The CDR3 consists of 13 residues. CDR3 region: CASETSREKGYTF. The CDR3 DNA follows: TGTGCCAGCGAGACGTCAAGAGAGAAAGGCTACACCTTC.

In this sample, this clonotype turned up many times. The chain links TRBV7-9 to TRBJ2-3; TRBD2 aligns across 12 bases. J gave up 0 bases and V 4 bases, and 2 bases lay outside the gene matches. This CDR3 spans 16 amino acids. The V gene's germline CDR1 is SEHNR and CDR2 FQNEAQ (reference sequence). The CDR3 coding sequence is TGTGCCAGCAGCTCGACTAGCGGGAGTAGCACAGATACGCAGTATTTT. Protein product: CASSSTSGSSTDTQYF.

The sample holds many counts of this clonotype. This chain uses TRBV29-1 with TRBJ2-3; 11 bases are shared with TRBD2. The length of the CDR3 is 14 residues. V shed 5 bases and J 4 bases; nucleotides not matched to a gene: 5. Germline V gene data show CDR1 as SQVTM and CDR2 as ANQGSEA. The DNA for the CDR3 is TGCAGCGTTCCAAGACTAGCGGGGCCAGATACGCAGTATTTT. Its translation: CSVPRLAGPDTQYF.

The V gene is TRBV12-3 or TRBV12-4, the J gene TRBJ2-7; maybe TRBD1 (6 bases). The CDR3 is 13 residues long. Trimming removed 7 bases at V and 1 base at J, with 11 bases between. CDR3: CASKTGFSYEQYF. Written as DNA, the CDR3 is TGTGCCAGCAAAACAGGGTTTTCCTACGAGCAGTACTTC.

This clonotype was detected ten times or more. This chain connects TRBV29-1 to TRBJ2-2; maybe TRBD2 (6 bases). The CDR3 totals 13 residues. The V gene lost 6 bases and the J gene lost 0 bases, with 8 bases spanning the gap. The germline V gene encodes CDR1 SQVTM and CDR2 ANQGSEA. The CDR3 here is CSVRGPNTGELFF. Written as DNA, the CDR3 is TGCAGCGTGCGGGGACCGAACACCGGGGAGCTGTTTTTT.

The rearrangement links TRBV19 to TRBJ1-5; tentative D call: TRBD1 (5 bases). Germline V gives CDR1 LNHDA, CDR2 SQIVND (reference sequence). The length of the CDR3 is 14 residues. Trimming removed 8 bases at V and 0 bases at J, with 11 bases between. CDR3 in DNA: TGTGCCAGTTGGGGGGGTTATAGCAATCAGCCCCAGCATTTT. Translating gives CASWGGYSNQPQHF.

This clonotype was seen only a few times. The chain is built from TRBV6-4 and TRBJ2-5; TRBD1 might be the D (6 bases). Trimming pared 3 bases from V and 5 bases from J, leaving 16 bases between. Germline loops: CDR1 MRHNA, CDR2 SNTAGT. The CDR3 consists of 15 residues. The CDR3 is CASSDQGQVAETQYF. The CDR3 bases are TGTGCCAGCAGTGATCAGGGGCAAGTGGCGGAGACCCAGTACTTC.

This clonotype has at least ten counts. The chain carries TRBV30 and TRBJ2-7; 10 positions match TRBD1. Germline V gene lookup returns CDR1 GTSNPN and CDR2 SVGIG (reference sequence). The CDR3 is 13 residues long. V lost 2 bases and J lost 4; bases outside the gene matches: 2. The chain's CDR3 is CAWSTDRGYEQYF. DNA for the CDR3: TGTGCCTGGAGTACGGACAGGGGGTACGAGCAGTACTTC.